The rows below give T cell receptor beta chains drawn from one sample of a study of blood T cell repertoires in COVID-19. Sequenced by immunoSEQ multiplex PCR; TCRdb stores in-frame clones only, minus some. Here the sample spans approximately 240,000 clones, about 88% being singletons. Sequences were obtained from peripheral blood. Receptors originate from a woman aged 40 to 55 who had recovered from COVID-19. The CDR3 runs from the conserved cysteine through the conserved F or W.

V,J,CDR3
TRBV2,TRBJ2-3,CASSQLAGGRNTQYF
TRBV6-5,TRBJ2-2,CASSYRLTNTGELFF
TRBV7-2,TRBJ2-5,CASSFLPGLAGGETQYF
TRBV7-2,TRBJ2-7,CAEGRDGTYEQYF
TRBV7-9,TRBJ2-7,CASSSEPYEQYF
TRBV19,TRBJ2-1,CASSPLGTSGLDEQFF
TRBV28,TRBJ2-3,CASSLPTYPGDTQYF
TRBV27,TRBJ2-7,CASSTTGTVSSYEQYF
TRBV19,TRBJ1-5,CASSISTGGRNQPQHF
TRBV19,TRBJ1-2,CASSRQVAGGYTF
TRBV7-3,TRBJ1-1,CASSLAGRGTEAFF
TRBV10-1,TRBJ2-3,CASSESGRVTDTQYF
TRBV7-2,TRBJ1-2,CASSSPWASGYTF
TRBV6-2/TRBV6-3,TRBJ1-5,CASSRPGGPNQPQHF
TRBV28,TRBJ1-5,CASSFITGVGNQPQHF
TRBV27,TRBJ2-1,CASSLRGYNEQFF
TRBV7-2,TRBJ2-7,CASSSRGPYEQYF
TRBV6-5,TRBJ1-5,CASSYLTGQPQHF
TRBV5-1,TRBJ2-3,CASSFPTGRDTQYF
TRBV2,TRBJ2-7,CASSPDNYSYEQYF
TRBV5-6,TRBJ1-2,CASSLVQGATGYTF
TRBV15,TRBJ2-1,CATTASGKTSYNEQFF
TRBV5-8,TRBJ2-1,CASRPTGSKLYNEQFF
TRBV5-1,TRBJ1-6,CASSFDRGNSPLHF
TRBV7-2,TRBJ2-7,CASRAMAESYEQYF
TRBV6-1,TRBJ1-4,CASSEGGQGYEKLFF
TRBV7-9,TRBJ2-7,CASSRTSGSYEQYF
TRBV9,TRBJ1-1,CASSDGTGSTEAFF
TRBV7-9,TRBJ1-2,CASSFSINYGYTF